This T cell receptor (beta chain) was recovered during a study of blood T cell repertoires in COVID-19. At the level of the study: PBMCs, B-cell-depleted T cells, or T cells provided the cDNA or gDNA that made up the material.

In germline, CDR1 is SGHNT, CDR2 YENEEA. With 5 bases removed from V and 5 bases from J, the gap between germline ends came to 13 bases. The CDR3 totals 13 residues. TCRdb's table, derived via immunoSEQ multiplex PCR, lists solely in-frame clones and lacks some. The data contain around 150,000 clones, about four fifths of them singletons. Cohorts were determined from participant-reported clinical history. Sequenced sample: PBMCs or T cells enriched from blood (not recorded which). This TCR derives from a woman aged 45-65 years with acute COVID-19. The chain employs TRBV11-3 and TRBJ2-7, with D possibly TRBD1 on 6 matching bases. The CDR3 sequence: CASSLYRVHEQYF. CDR3 sequence (DNA): TGTGCCAGCAGCCTGTACAGGGTCCACGAGCAGTACTTC.